These T cell receptor beta chains were read from a single sample in a study of early T cells in non-severe SARS-CoV-2 infection. One entry per CDR3 protein results from TCRdb running MiXCR on the 5' RACE reads. The data show around 64,000 distinct CDR3 sequences, about 11% seen once. Sequencing was done on a sample of whole blood. These receptor sequences come from an adult who was a healthcare worker with PCR-confirmed SARS-CoV-2 infection or an uninfected control (not recorded which). CDR3s include the opening cysteine and the closing phenylalanine or tryptophan. The D gene is left open where the match is weak. Size values are once, few and many counts, or a class for expanded clones, and some rows have none.

clone_size	j_call	d_call	v_call	cdr3_nt	cdr3_aa
.	TRBJ2-1	.	TRBV5-3	TGTGCCAGAAGCCGTCAGTTCTTC	CARSRQFF
.	TRBJ2-5	.	TRBV5-1	TGCGCCAGCAGCTCGATAGAGACCCAGTACTTC	CASSSIETQYF
many	TRBJ2-3	TRBD1	TRBV20-1	TGCAGTGCTCCCCGCCAGGACAGGGGGGAAGATACGCAGTATTTT	CSAPRQDRGEDTQYF
.	TRBJ2-3	.	TRBV5-1	TGCGCCAGCAGCTGGGGGTCTTCGACAGATACGCAGTATTTT	CASSWGSSTDTQYF
many	TRBJ2-2	.	TRBV29-1	TGCAGCGTTGTGTCCCAGCCGAACACCGGGGAGCTGTTTTTT	CSVVSQPNTGELFF
few	TRBJ2-1	TRBD2	TRBV7-8	TGTGTCAGCAGCTTAATAGCGGGAGTGAATGAGCAGTTCTTC	CVSSLIAGVNEQFF
.	TRBJ2-7	.	TRBV3-2	TGTGCCAGCAGCCAAGGGAGGTGGCGGTACGAGCAGTACTTC	CASSQGRWRYEQYF
.	TRBJ2-1	.	TRBV20-1	TGCAGTGCTCCCCGGACTACAGACAATGAGCAGTTCTTC	CSAPRTTDNEQFF
many	TRBJ2-3	.	TRBV6-6	TGTGCCAGCAGGCCGGGAGTCTGGACAGATACGCAGTATTTT	CASRPGVWTDTQYF
many	TRBJ2-4	.	TRBV12-3/TRBV12-4	TGTGCCAGCAGTCCAACCAAAAACATTCAGTACTTC	CASSPTKNIQYF
many	TRBJ2-3	TRBD2	TRBV19	TGTGCCAGTAGTCTATTACCGGGAGGGTCGGGCACAGATACGCAGTATTTT	CASSLLPGGSGTDTQYF